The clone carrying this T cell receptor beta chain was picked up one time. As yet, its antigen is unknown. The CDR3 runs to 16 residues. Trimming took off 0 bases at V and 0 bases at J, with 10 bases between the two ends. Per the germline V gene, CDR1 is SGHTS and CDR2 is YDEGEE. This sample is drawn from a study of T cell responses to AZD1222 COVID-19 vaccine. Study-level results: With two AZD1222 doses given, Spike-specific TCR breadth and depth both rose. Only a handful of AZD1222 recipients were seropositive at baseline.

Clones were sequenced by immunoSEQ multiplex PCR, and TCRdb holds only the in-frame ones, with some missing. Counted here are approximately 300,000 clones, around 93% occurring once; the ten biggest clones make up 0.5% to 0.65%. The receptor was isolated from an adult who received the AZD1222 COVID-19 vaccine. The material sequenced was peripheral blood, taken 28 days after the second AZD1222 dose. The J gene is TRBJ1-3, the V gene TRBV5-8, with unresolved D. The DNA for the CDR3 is TGTGCCAGCAGCTTGGACAGCCGCAACTCTGGAAACACCATATATTTT. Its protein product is CASSLDSRNSGNTIYF.